This TCR beta chain was documented in a study of blood T cell repertoires in COVID-19. Background on the study: Samples taken during acute and convalescent COVID-19 were collected in the United States, Italy and Spain. Nucleic acid was either cDNA or gDNA, and it came from T cells, B-cell-depleted T cells, or PBMCs.

Germline V gene data show CDR1 as SGHRS and CDR2 as YFSETQ. J gave up 7 bases and V 0 bases, and 4 bases lay outside the gene matches. This CDR3 is built from 15 residues. Source study methods: Reference gene primers were amplified, and this amplification served to estimate nucleated cell counts. The repertoire was sequenced with immunoSEQ multiplex PCR; TCRdb's copy has only in-frame clones and lacks some. D and trimming were read from the DNA, whereas the V and J calls and clone size are those reported in that table. The sample has 90,000 to 130,000 clones, around four fifths seen once. The chain combines TRBV5-1 with TRBJ1-2, with 12 bases aligning to TRBD1. The sequence came from a woman between 55 and 75 years old with acute or convalescent COVID-19. Sample: peripheral blood. The CDR3 sequence: CASSLDGTGGVGYTF. In nucleotides, the CDR3 is TGCGCCAGCAGCTTGGACGGGACAGGGGGCGTTGGCTACACCTTC.